The TCR beta chain described here comes from a study of blood T cell repertoires in COVID-19. Study-level background: Material from acute and convalescent COVID-19 was sourced from the United States, Italy and Spain. Nucleic acid was either cDNA or gDNA, and it came from T cells, B-cell-depleted T cells, or PBMCs.

The repertoire was sequenced with immunoSEQ multiplex PCR; TCRdb's copy has only in-frame clones and lacks some. Of tens of thousands of clones in the sample, over 70% are singletons; the top ten hold 15% to 20%. The V gene end was trimmed by 4 bases and the J gene end by 5 bases; junction bases not matched to a gene: 5. CDR3 length equals 14 residues. Germline CDR1 and CDR2: ENHRY and SYGVKD. The chain employs TRBV10-3 and TRBJ2-1; TRBD2 agrees at 7 bases. Sample: peripheral blood. The sequence came from a human donor in a cohort sampled during active COVID-19. CDR3 in amino acids: CAISVGTNNNEQFF. The CDR3 DNA sequence: TGTGCCATCAGTGTGGGGACTAACAACAATGAGCAGTTCTTC.